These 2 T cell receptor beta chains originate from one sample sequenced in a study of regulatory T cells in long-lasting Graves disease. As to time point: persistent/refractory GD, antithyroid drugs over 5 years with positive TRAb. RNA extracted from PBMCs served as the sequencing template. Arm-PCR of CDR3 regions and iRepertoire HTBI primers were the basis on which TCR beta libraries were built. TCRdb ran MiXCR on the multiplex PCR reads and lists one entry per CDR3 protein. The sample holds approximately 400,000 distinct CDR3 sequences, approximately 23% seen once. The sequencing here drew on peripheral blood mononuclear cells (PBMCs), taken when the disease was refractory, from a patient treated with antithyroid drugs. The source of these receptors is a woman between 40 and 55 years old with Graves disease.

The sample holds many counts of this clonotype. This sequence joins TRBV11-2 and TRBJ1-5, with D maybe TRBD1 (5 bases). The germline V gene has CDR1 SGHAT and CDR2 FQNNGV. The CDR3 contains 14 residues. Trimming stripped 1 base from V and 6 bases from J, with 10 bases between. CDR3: CASSLGGLAQPQHF. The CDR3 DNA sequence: TGTGCCAGCAGCTTAGGGGGGTTGGCTCAGCCCCAGCATTTT. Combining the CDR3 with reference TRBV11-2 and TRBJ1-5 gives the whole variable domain EAGVAQSPRYKIIEKRQSVAFWCNPISGHATLYWYQQILGQGPKLLIQFQNNGVVDDSQLPKDRFSAERLKGVDSTLKIQPAKLEDSAVYLCASSLGGLAQPQHFGDGTRLSIL.

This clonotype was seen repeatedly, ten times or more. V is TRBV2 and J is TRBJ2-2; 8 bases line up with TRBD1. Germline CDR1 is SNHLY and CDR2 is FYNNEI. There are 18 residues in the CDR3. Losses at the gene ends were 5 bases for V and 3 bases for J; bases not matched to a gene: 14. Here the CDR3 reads CASSITDRGLTHTGELFF. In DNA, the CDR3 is TGTGCCAGCAGTATCACCGACAGGGGCCTGACTCACACCGGGGAGCTGTTTTTT.